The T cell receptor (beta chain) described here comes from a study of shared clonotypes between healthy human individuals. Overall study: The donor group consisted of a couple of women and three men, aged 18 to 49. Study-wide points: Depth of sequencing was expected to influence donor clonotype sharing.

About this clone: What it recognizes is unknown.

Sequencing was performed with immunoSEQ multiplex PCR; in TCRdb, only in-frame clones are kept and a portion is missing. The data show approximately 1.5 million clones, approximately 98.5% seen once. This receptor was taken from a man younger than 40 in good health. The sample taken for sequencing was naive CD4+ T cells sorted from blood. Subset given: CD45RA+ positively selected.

CDR3 in DNA: TGTGCCAGCAGCTTGTTAGGTTACGGGAGGGCAAAGGACAATGAGCAGTTCTTC. Encoded protein: CASSLLGYGRAKDNEQFF. The chain couples TRBV5-6 to TRBJ2-1; 8 nucleotides match TRBD2. Germline V CDR1 and CDR2: SGHDT, YYEEEE. The CDR3 length is 18 residues. V shed 1 base, J shed 5 bases, and the junction held 14 bases outside the gene matches. Supplemented by reference TRBV5-6 and TRBJ2-1, the full variable domain reads DAGVTQSPTHLIKTRGQQVTLRCSPKSGHDTVSWYQQALGQGPQFIFQYYEEEERQRGNFPDRFSGHQFPNYSSELNVNALLLGDSALYLCASSLLGYGRAKDNEQFFGPGTRLTVL.